This is a list of T cell receptor beta chains from one sample in a study of T cell responses to AZD1222 COVID-19 vaccine. Assay: immunoSEQ multiplex PCR; the TCRdb copy retains only in-frame clones and omits some. The table includes about 120,000 clones, roughly nine tenths detected once. The source material was peripheral blood, sampled 28 days after the second AZD1222 dose. The receptors come from an adult who received the AZD1222 COVID-19 vaccine. Both conserved end residues are part of each CDR3. Each record gives: J gene, V gene, D gene, CDR3 length, CDR3 protein. D genes are given only for firm matches.

TRBJ1-1	TRBV11-3	NA	12	CASSPRGKEAFF
TRBJ2-6	TRBV11-3	NA	13	CASSLFREVVLTF
TRBJ1-5	TRBV27	NA	13	CASSSSGFQPQHF
TRBJ2-5	TRBV7-6	NA	14	CASSLEYFEGFFHF
TRBJ2-1	TRBV5-1	TRBD1	13	CASSLTPGQGWFF
TRBJ2-1	TRBV5-1	NA	15	CASSLGLDSYNEQFF
TRBJ1-4	TRBV10-2	TRBD1	15	CASSYRGLGDEKLFF
TRBJ2-5	TRBV6-5	TRBD1	14	CASSKPGQQETQYF
TRBJ1-5	TRBV2	TRBD1	13	CASMGTGVQPQHF
TRBJ2-3	TRBV6-2/TRBV6-3	NA	17	CASSYSSSGGPHDTQYF
TRBJ1-1	TRBV3-1/TRBV3-2	NA	14	CASSQVGASTEAFF
TRBJ2-1	TRBV6-4	NA	14	CASSDVGGPGEQFF
TRBJ2-3	TRBV2	TRBD2	17	CASTQAGTTPDSDTQYF
TRBJ2-3	TRBV7-9	TRBD2	15	CASSLTSGVADTQYF
TRBJ1-1	TRBV5-5	TRBD1	14	CASGGTGVRTEAFF
TRBJ1-5	TRBV28	TRBD1	15	CASSSPGTGGQPQHF
TRBJ1-2	TRBV5-5	TRBD1	14	CASSLLDRVAGYTF
TRBJ2-3	TRBV2	TRBD2	15	CASSDGGGLTDTQYF
TRBJ2-7	TRBV28	NA	12	CASSGLLGSQYF
TRBJ2-1	TRBV28	TRBD2	14	CASSSAGTSGHVIF
TRBJ1-2	TRBV5-4	TRBD1	15	CASSSPGTGSYGYTF
TRBJ1-2	TRBV3-1/TRBV3-2	TRBD1	17	CASSQARGPYIRYGYTF
TRBJ2-5	TRBV10-1	NA	14	CASSGADNQETQYF
TRBJ1-6	TRBV18	NA	15	CASSDRAPMKVSLHF
TRBJ1-2	TRBV19	NA	15	CASSPGRGINYGYTF
TRBJ2-2	TRBV6-4	TRBD2	17	CASSDSLAGDNTGELFF
TRBJ1-3	TRBV15	TRBD1	14	CATSIGGAGNTIYF
TRBJ1-2	TRBV29-1	NA	12	CSVESTSYGYTF
TRBJ2-7	TRBV3-1/TRBV3-2	NA	12	CASSLRLGEQYF
TRBJ2-7	TRBV18	NA	14	CASSPSQAINEQYF
TRBJ2-7	TRBV6-2/TRBV6-3	TRBD1	15	CASSYGGTGLYEQYF
TRBJ2-2	TRBV9	NA	16	CASSPRGGGSTGELFF
TRBJ2-5	TRBV4-1	TRBD1	15	CASSQDRQGVATQYF
TRBJ1-5	TRBV5-4	NA	13	CASSLDYQGPQHF
TRBJ2-7	TRBV13	TRBD2	17	CASSLGLRGGGRGEQYF
TRBJ2-7	TRBV6-1	NA	14	CASSEMEGGYEQYF
TRBJ1-5	TRBV30	NA	14	CAWSVRGGGQPQHF
TRBJ1-1	TRBV27	NA	13	CASSPLTGTEAFF
TRBJ1-5	TRBV28	NA	15	CASSWGQGFNQPQHF
TRBJ2-2	TRBV28	TRBD2	13	CASLRGDTGELFF
TRBJ1-2	TRBV5-1	TRBD1	15	CASSFSTGGDYGYTF
TRBJ2-3	TRBV3-1/TRBV3-2	NA	12	CASSYSGRSQYF
TRBJ1-1	TRBV7-5	NA	12	CARSPGCTEAFF
TRBJ2-1	TRBV11-3	TRBD2	16	CASSYSRGGTYNEQFF
TRBJ1-6	TRBV6-5	NA	14	CASSLGHHNSPLHF
TRBJ1-3	TRBV5-1	NA	16	CASTQNRDHSGNTIYF
TRBJ2-3	TRBV29-1	TRBD1	13	CSVATGGSVGQYF
TRBJ1-5	TRBV6-5	NA	14	CASSYSQANQPQHF
TRBJ2-7	TRBV7-2	NA	13	CASSPGGPYEQYF
TRBJ1-2	TRBV6-5	NA	14	CASSLDTPGYGYTF
TRBJ2-5	TRBV28	NA	14	CASSPGTGSRTQYF
TRBJ1-3	TRBV7-9	NA	15	CASSLWGGGGNTIYF
TRBJ1-5	TRBV19	NA	13	CASRGGEYQPQHF